This entry concerns a single TCR beta chain. RNA was isolated and reverse transcribed to cDNA, the sequencing template. Data came from immunoSEQ multiplex PCR; TCRdb stores just in-frame clones and leaves some out. This sample yields some 200,000 clones, of which 45% to 75% are seen a single time; less than 3.5% belongs to the top ten. The data belong to a study of CD8+ T cells in alopecia areata. Trimming removed 6 bases from V and 5 bases from J; junction bases left unmatched: 12. The CDR3 runs 16 residues. Germline V gene sequence: CDR1 SEHNR, CDR2 FQNEAQ (reference sequence). The treatment: oral pan-JAK inhibitor, 5-10 mg twice daily.

The sequence was collected from a human donor with alopecia areata. The source material was CD4+ T cells sorted from blood, sampled at week 4, from a patient treated with tofacitinib. The chain couples TRBV7-9 to TRBJ2-5; TRBD2 matches at 10 bases. The CDR3 DNA follows: TGTGCCAGCAGACAAGGTCTAGCGGGGGTAGGGGAGACCCAGTACTTC. This gives the protein CASRQGLAGVGETQYF.